A single sample gave rise to the 19 T cell receptor beta chains below, sequenced in a study of OX40 agonist ivuxolimab in advanced cancers. The method was immunoSEQ multiplex PCR; TCRdb's version includes in-frame clones alone and lacks a portion of them. Of roughly 58,000 clones in the sample, 85% to 95% were seen once. Sample: CD4+ or CD8+ T cells sorted from blood, taken in a trial of the OX40 agonist ivuxolimab. All receptors come from an adult with an advanced solid tumor such as melanoma, head and neck, liver or kidney cancer.

This clone was seen once. This chain connects TRBV7-9 to TRBJ1-1, with D uncertain. The CDR3 runs to 12 residues. Germline-derived CDR1 and CDR2 are SEHNR and FQNEAQ (reference sequence). The V and J ends lost 6 bases and 1 base respectively, with 6 bases between them. The CDR3 sequence is CASRTANTEAFF. In DNA, the CDR3 is TGTGCCAGCAGAACAGCGAACACTGAAGCTTTCTTT. Full variable domain (remainder filled in from reference TRBV7-9 and TRBJ1-1): DTGVSQNPRHKITKRGQNVTFRCDPISEHNRLYWYRQTLGQGPEFLTYFQNEAQLEKSRLLSDRFSAERPKGSFSTLEIQRTEQGDSAMYLCASRTANTEAFFGQGTRLTVV.

J is TRBJ2-1 and V is TRBV7-9; the D gene is possibly TRBD2 (5 bases). Germline values: CDR1 SEHNR, CDR2 FQNEAQ (reference sequence). V lost 3 bases and J lost 4, with 16 bases in between. The CDR3 runs 16 residues. CDR3 region: CASSFRSGNKYNEQFF. CDR3 DNA: TGTGCCAGCAGCTTTCGATCGGGGAACAAATACAATGAGCAGTTCTTC.

In its sample, this clone was seen a few times. Other nucleotide sequences from this sample produce the same CDR3. This sequence joins TRBV7-2 and TRBJ2-7; no reliable D call. From germline, CDR1 is SGHTA and CDR2 FQGNSA. Trimming removed 4 bases from V and 3 bases from J, with 4 bases in between. The CDR3 totals 11 residues. CDR3 in amino acids: CASSSYYEQYF. As DNA, the CDR3 is TGTGCCAGCAGCTCCTACTACGAGCAGTACTTC.

The chain links TRBV5-6 to TRBJ1-5; a possible D gene is TRBD1 (6 bases). This CDR3 spans 14 amino acids. Per germline, CDR1 SGHDT and CDR2 YYEEEE. V was shortened by 0 bases and J by 6 bases, with 10 bases between the two germline ends. The CDR3 DNA reads as TGTGCCAGCAGCTTGGCTGGGGGCGGTCAGCCCCAGCATTTT. It encodes CASSLAGGGQPQHF.

This clone was seen just once. The chain has TRBV4-2 and TRBJ2-5, with 8 bases fitting TRBD2. This CDR3 is built from 15 residues. The ends lost 1 base at V and 4 bases at J; junction bases unmatched: 5. Looked up from germline, CDR1 is LGHNA and CDR2 is YNFKEQ. CDR3 nucleotides: TGTGCCAGCAGCCAAGCGGGAGGGCCCGGAGAGACCCAGTACTTC. Residues: CASSQAGGPGETQYF.

The chain links TRBV13 to TRBJ2-2; no clear D. Germline CDR1 reads PRHDT; CDR2 reads FYEKMQ (reference sequence). V lost 6 bases and J 5 bases, leaving 7 bases between the germline ends. The CDR3 runs 12 residues. This chain's CDR3 is CASRPVTGELFF. The CDR3, as DNA: TGTGCCAGCAGACCCGTTACCGGGGAGCTGTTTTTT.

The rearrangement uses TRBV27 and TRBJ1-1; 7 bases are shared with TRBD1. The CDR3 sequence is 13 residues long. The J segment lost 4 bases and the V segment lost 6 bases, leaving 5 bases of the junction unmatched. Germline V gene data show CDR1 as MNHEY and CDR2 as SMNVEV (reference sequence). The CDR3 is CASSLTGFTEAFF. For the CDR3, the DNA is TGTGCCAGCAGCCTGACAGGGTTCACTGAAGCTTTCTTT.

A single count supports this clone. V gene TRBV4-3 combines with J gene TRBJ1-4; 9 bases line up with TRBD1. CDR3 length: 16 amino acids. Germline-derived CDR1 and CDR2 are LGHNA and YSLEER. V dropped 3 bases and J dropped 0; count of bases not matched to a gene: 2. The CDR3 region has the DNA TGCGCCAGCAGCCACGGGACAGGGACAACTAATGAAAAACTGTTTTTT. It translates to CASSHGTGTTNEKLFF.

This sequence joins TRBV19 and TRBJ1-5, with 7 bases identical to TRBD1. The ends lost 7 bases at V and 2 bases at J; junction bases unmatched: 11. This CDR3 has 16 amino acids. Germline V gene lookup returns CDR1 LNHDA and CDR2 SQIVND (reference sequence). The CDR3 spells CASILSGTAGNQPQHF. For the CDR3, the DNA is TGTGCCAGTATACTCTCCGGGACAGCGGGCAATCAGCCCCAGCATTTT. Complete variable domain (other parts from reference TRBV19 and TRBJ1-5): DGGITQSPKYLFRKEGQNVTLSCEQNLNHDAMYWYRQDPGQGLRLIYYSQIVNDFQKGDIAEGYSVSREKKESFPLTVTSAQKNPTAFYLCASILSGTAGNQPQHFGDGTRLSIL.

The genes are TRBV11-2 and TRBJ2-7; D unresolved. The germline V gene encodes CDR1 SGHAT and CDR2 FQNNGV. V was trimmed by 5 bases and J by 0 bases, leaving 11 bases between them. The CDR3 has 14 residues. Here the CDR3 DNA reads TGTGCCAGCAGCCCACTTGGAAGCTCCTACGAGCAGTACTTC. It translates to CASSPLGSSYEQYF.

The chain couples TRBV6-5 to TRBJ1-1, with D unresolved. Germline assignment: CDR1 MNHEY and CDR2 SVGAGI. The CDR3 is 16 amino acids. Trimming removed 0 bases from V and 0 bases from J, with 11 bases in between. CDR3 sequence reads: CASSYSEGFLNTEAFF. As DNA, the CDR3 is TGTGCCAGCAGTTACTCTGAAGGATTCTTGAACACTGAAGCTTTCTTT.

This clone was counted once. The chain carries TRBV4-3 and TRBJ1-1; TRBD1 is a possible D gene (5 bases). Per germline, CDR1 LGHNA and CDR2 YSLEER. The CDR3 is 16 residues long. V lost 0 bases and J lost 6, with 17 bases in between. CDR3: CASSQDGQGIFAEAFF. The CDR3 DNA sequence: TGCGCCAGCAGCCAAGATGGGCAGGGAATCTTTGCTGAAGCTTTCTTT.

The chain couples TRBV5-6 to TRBJ1-3; TRBD1 matches 9 bases. V lost 3 bases to trimming and J lost 0 bases; unmatched junction nucleotides: 7. CDR1 and CDR2 from the germline V gene are SGHDT and YYEEEE. The CDR3 sequence is 17 residues long. The CDR3 nucleotides read TGTGCCAGCAGCTACGGGACAGGGTTTTACTCTGGAAACACCATATATTTT. Amino acids: CASSYGTGFYSGNTIYF.

The rearrangement links TRBV7-6 to TRBJ2-1, with TRBD2 as a possible D gene (6 bases). The CDR3 extends over 12 amino acids. With 7 bases removed from V and 6 bases from J, the gap between germline ends came to 10 bases. Germline-derived CDR1 and CDR2 are SGHVS and FNYEAQ. This CDR3 reads CASKSSVNEQFF. The CDR3 DNA reads as TGTGCCAGCAAGTCTAGCGTCAATGAGCAGTTCTTC.

The genes are TRBV19 and TRBJ2-7; D is uncertain. Trimming took 2 bases from V and 6 from J, leaving 17 bases between them. The CDR3 is 15 amino acids. Germline V gene sequence: CDR1 LNHDA, CDR2 SQIVND (reference sequence). The CDR3 loop is CASSITSTIHSEQYF. CDR3 DNA: TGTGCCAGTAGTATAACATCGACGATCCACAGCGAGCAGTACTTC.

The V and J genes are TRBV11-2 and TRBJ2-7, with D perhaps TRBD1 (6 bases). CDR1 is SGHAT and CDR2 is FQNNGV in the germline V gene. Trimming removed 5 bases at V and 2 bases at J, with 16 bases between. CDR3 length: 15 residues. The CDR3 reads CASSLAPGETYEQYF. The CDR3 DNA reads TGTGCCAGCAGCCTAGCCCCAGGGGAGACCTACGAGCAGTACTTC.

This clone was observed a single time. The chain has TRBV5-8 and TRBJ1-1, with a possible D match to TRBD1 (5 bases). Germline V gives CDR1 SGHTS, CDR2 YDEGEE. The ends were cut back, 4 bases at V and 11 bases at J, with 24 bases in the middle. The length of the CDR3 is 15 residues. The CDR3 DNA sequence: TGTGCCAGCAGCCTATTCACGGGACCAACCTTTGGGGCTTTCTTT. As protein: CASSLFTGPTFGAFF.

The chain joins TRBV6-6 to TRBJ2-1; TRBD1 matches at 7 bases. The CDR3 totals 13 residues. V shed 0 bases, J shed 7 bases, and the junction held 0 bases outside the gene matches. From germline, CDR1 is MNHNY and CDR2 SVGAGI (reference sequence). CDR3 region: CASSYSTGNEQFF. The CDR3 bases are TGTGCCAGCAGTTACTCGACAGGGAATGAGCAGTTCTTC.

The rearrangement uses TRBV27 and TRBJ2-7, with 9 bases that match TRBD2. There are 13 residues in the CDR3. Germline values: CDR1 MNHEY, CDR2 SMNVEV (reference sequence). Trimming cost V 4 bases and J 6 bases; bases outside gene matches: 4. The CDR3 loop reads CASSWGTSTEQYF. CDR3 DNA sequence: TGTGCCAGCAGTTGGGGGACTAGCACCGAGCAGTACTTC.